The following is a T cell receptor beta chain sequence with its context. These data belong to a study of blood T cell repertoires in COVID-19. Looking at the study overall: The origin of the acute and convalescent COVID-19 samples was the United States, Italy and Spain.

Trimming removed 6 bases from V and 3 bases from J; junction bases left unmatched: 10. Per the germline V gene, CDR1 is SNHLY and CDR2 is FYNNEI. This CDR3 is built from 15 residues. Profiled with immunoSEQ multiplex PCR; TCRdb holds only in-frame clones, not every one. The table records approximately 230,000 clones, approximately 90% of them present only once. The source material was peripheral blood. The clonotype originates from a woman in her thirties or forties who had recovered from COVID-19. The chain links TRBV2 to TRBJ2-7; 8 bases match TRBD1. CDR3 nucleotides: TGTGCCAGCAGCAAGCAGGGGGCGATGAACTACGAGCAGTACTTC. Protein: CASSKQGAMNYEQYF.